This TCR beta chain was documented in a study of CD8 T cells in cerebrospinal fluid in Alzheimer's disease. TCRdb reprocessed the 10x single-cell sequencing reads and stores each CDR3 protein as one record, lacking DNA. The sample data list over 900 distinct CDR3 sequences. CDR1 and CDR2 from the germline V gene are MDHEN and SYDVKM. This CDR3 comprises 12 residues. This clonotype is called medium-sized (0.01 to 0.1%) based on its frequency. Its antigen is not identified. Study results and caveats: The largest CSF clone was proportionally bigger in mild cognitive impairment or Alzheimer's disease than controls. Finding EBV-specific TCRs in cerebrospinal fluid does not show EBV causes Alzheimer's disease. EBV-specific clones showed no enrichment in Alzheimer's patients and were not the top expanded clones.

The sequenced material came from cerebrospinal fluid. This receptor was obtained from a human donor in good health. This sequence joins TRBV28 and TRBJ1-3. The CDR3 sequence is CASSLLGNTIYF.